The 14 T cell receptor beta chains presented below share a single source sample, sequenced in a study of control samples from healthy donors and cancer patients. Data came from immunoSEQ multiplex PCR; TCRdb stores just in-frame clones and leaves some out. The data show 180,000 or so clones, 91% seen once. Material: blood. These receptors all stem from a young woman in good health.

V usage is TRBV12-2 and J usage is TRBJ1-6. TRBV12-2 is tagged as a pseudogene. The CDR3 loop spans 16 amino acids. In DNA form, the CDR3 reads TGTGCAAGTCGCTTAACGGGTTTCTCCTATAATTCACCCCTCCACTTT. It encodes CASRLTGFSYNSPLHF.

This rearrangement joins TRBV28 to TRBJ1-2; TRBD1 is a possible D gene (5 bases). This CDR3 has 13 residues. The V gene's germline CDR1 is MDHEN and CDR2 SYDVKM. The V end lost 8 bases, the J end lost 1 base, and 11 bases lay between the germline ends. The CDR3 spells CASAQGDNYGYTF. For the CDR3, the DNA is TGTGCCAGCGCCCAAGGGGATAACTATGGCTACACCTTC.

The CDR3 spells CASSSRTGDGYTF. CDR3 DNA sequence: TGTGCCAGCAGTTCCCGGACAGGGGATGGCTACACCTTC. The rearrangement links TRBV6-5 to TRBJ1-2; TRBD1 agrees at 9 bases. V was clipped by 4 bases and J by 6 bases; unmatched bases: 3. The CDR3 consists of 13 residues. Germline lookup yields CDR1 MNHEY and CDR2 SVGAGI.

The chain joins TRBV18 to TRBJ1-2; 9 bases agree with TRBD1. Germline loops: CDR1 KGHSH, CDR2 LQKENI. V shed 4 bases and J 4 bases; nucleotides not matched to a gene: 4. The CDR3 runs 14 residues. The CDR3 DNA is TGTGCCAGCTCACGGGACAGGGATAGCTATGGCTACACCTTC. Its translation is CASSRDRDSYGYTF. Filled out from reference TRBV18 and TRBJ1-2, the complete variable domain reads NAGVMQNPRHLVRRRGQEARLRCSPMKGHSHVYWYRQLPEEGLKFMVYLQKENIIDESGMPKERFSAEFPKEGPSILRIQQVVRGDSAAYFCASSRDRDSYGYTFGSGTRLTVV.

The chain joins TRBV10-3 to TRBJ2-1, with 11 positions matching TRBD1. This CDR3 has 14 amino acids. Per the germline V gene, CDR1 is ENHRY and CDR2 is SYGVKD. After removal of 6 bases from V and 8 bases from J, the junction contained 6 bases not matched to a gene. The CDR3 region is CAISTDRGRDEQFF. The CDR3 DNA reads TGTGCCATCAGCACGGACAGGGGGCGGGATGAGCAGTTCTTC.

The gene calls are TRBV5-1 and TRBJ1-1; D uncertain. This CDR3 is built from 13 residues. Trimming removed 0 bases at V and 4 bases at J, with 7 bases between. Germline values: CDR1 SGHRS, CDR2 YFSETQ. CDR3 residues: CASSLEGFTEAFF. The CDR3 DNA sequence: TGCGCCAGCAGCTTGGAGGGTTTCACTGAAGCTTTCTTT.

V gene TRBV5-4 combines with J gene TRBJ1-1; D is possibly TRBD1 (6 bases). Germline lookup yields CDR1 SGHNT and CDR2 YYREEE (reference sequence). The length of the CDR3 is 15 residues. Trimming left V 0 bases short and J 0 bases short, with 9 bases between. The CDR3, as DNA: TGTGCCAGCAGCTTGGATCGGGGGCTGAACACTGAAGCTTTCTTT. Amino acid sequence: CASSLDRGLNTEAFF.

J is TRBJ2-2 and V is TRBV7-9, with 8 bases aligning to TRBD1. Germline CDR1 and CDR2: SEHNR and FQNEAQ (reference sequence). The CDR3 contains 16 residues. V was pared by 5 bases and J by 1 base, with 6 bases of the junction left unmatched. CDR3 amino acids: CASSVIGTGNTGELFF. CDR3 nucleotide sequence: TGTGCCAGCAGCGTAATTGGGACAGGGAACACCGGGGAGCTGTTTTTT. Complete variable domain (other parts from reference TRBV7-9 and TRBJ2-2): DTGVSQNPRHKITKRGQNVTFRCDPISEHNRLYWYRQTLGQGPEFLTYFQNEAQLEKSRLLSDRFSAERPKGSFSTLEIQRTEQGDSAMYLCASSVIGTGNTGELFFGEGSRLTVL.

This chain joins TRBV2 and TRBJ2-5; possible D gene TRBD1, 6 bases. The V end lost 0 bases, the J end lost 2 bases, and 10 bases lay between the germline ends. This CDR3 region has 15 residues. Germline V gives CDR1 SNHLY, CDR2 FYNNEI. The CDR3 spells CASSEAPGVQETQYF. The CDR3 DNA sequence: TGTGCCAGCAGTGAAGCACCAGGGGTACAAGAGACCCAGTACTTC.

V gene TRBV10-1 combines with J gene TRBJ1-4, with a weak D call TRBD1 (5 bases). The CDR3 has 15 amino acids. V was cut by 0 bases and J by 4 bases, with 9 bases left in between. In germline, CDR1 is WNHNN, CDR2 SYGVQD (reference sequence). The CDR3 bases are TGCGCCAGCAGTGAGTCCCGGGACGGTAATGAAAAACTGTTTTTT. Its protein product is CASSESRDGNEKLFF.

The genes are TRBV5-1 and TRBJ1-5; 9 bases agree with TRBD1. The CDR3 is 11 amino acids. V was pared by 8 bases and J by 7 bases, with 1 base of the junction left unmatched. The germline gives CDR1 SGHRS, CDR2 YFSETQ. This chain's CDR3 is CARDRGQPQHF. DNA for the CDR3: TGCGCCAGGGACAGGGGACAGCCCCAGCATTTT. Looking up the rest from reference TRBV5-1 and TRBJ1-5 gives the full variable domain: KAGVTQTPRYLIKTRGQQVTLSCSPISGHRSVSWYQQTPGQGLQFLFEYFSETQRNKGNFPGRFSGRQFSNSRSEMNVSTLELGDSALYLCARDRGQPQHFGDGTRLSIL.

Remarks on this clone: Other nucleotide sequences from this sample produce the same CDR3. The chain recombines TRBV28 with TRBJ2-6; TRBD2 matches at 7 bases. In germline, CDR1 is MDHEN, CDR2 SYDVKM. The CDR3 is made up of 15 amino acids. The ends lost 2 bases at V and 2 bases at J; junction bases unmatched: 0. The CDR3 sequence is CASSLGGAGANVLTF. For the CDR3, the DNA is TGTGCCAGCAGTTTAGGGGGGGCTGGGGCCAACGTCCTGACTTTC.

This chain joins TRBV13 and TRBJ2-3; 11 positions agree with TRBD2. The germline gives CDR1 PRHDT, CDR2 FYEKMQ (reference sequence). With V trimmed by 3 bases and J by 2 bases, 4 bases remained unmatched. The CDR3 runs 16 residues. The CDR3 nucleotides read TGTGCCAGCAGCTTGACACTAGCGGGGGTCACAGATACGCAGTATTTT. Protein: CASSLTLAGVTDTQYF.

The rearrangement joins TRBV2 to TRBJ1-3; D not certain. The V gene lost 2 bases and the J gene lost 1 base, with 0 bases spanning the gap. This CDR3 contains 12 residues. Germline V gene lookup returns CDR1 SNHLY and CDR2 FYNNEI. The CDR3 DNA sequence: TGTGCCAGCAGTGAATCTGGAAACACCATATATTTT. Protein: CASSESGNTIYF.